Here is one TCR beta chain with its context. Antigen unknown. V was pared by 2 bases and J by 1 base, with 7 bases of the junction left unmatched. From germline, CDR1 is SGHTA and CDR2 FQGNSA. The CDR3 is made up of 17 amino acids. This sample is part of a study of cytomegalovirus exposure and HLA in healthy donors. General study findings and limits: On later analysis, the bulk of CMV-associated TCR beta chains appeared to be HLA-restricted. Reports credit the classifier with highly specific, highly sensitive diagnosis of cytomegalovirus status. The study flagged approximately 180 TCR beta chains as cytomegalovirus-associated.

The PCR employed 60 Vbeta primers together with 13 Jbeta primers. Sequenced by immunoSEQ multiplex PCR; TCRdb stores in-frame clones only, minus some. This repertoire shows 150,000 to 200,000 clones, approximately 75% found once; its top ten account for approximately 2.1%. The source of this sequence is a woman in her late teens or twenties in good health and CMV-seronegative. V usage is TRBV7-2 and J usage is TRBJ2-2; the match to TRBD1 covers 7 bases. Sequencing used PBMCs. This chain's CDR3 is CASSLKPTGMNTGELFF. The CDR3, as DNA: TGTGCCAGCAGCTTAAAGCCGACAGGGATGAACACCGGGGAGCTGTTTTTT.